The clone carrying this TCR beta chain has a handful of counts. The target antigen is unknown. The CDR3 contains 14 residues. V lost 6 bases, J lost 3 bases, and 7 bases stayed unmatched. CDR1 is DFQATT and CDR2 is SNEGSKA in the germline V gene (reference sequence). MiXCR, run by TCRdb on the 5' RACE reads, gives a single entry per CDR3 protein. Of under 450,000 distinct CDR3 sequences in the sample, about 22% were seen once. The data were taken from a study of T-cell memory formation after mild COVID-19. As for the study in general: Each donor largely had its own TCR clusters. Study-wide points: CD4+ contracting clones lay mainly in CM and EM, CD8+ ones in EMRA. The pre-infection memory compartment contained some responding clones, suggesting cross-reactive memory joined.

The TCR originated in an adult woman who had mild COVID-19 (a few samples of this study predate the infection). Cell type and time point are not known. The chain uses TRBV20-1 and TRBJ1-5, with 8 bases aligning to TRBD1. Input material: PBMCs or a T cell subset sorted from them (not recorded which). The CDR3 is CSAPGTGPNQPQHF. The CDR3 DNA sequence: TGCAGTGCGCCCGGGACAGGACCCAATCAGCCCCAGCATTTT.